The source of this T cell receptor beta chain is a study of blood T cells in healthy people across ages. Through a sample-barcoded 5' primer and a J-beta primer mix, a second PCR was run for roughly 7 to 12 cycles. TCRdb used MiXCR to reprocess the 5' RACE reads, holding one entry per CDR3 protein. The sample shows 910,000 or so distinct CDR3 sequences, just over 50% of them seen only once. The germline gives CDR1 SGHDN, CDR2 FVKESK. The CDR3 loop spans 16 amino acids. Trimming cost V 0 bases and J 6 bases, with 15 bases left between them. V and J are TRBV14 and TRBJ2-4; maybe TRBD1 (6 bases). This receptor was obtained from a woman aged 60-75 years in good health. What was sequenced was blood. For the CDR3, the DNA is TGTGCCAGCAGCCAAGATTGGGACACCTCGCGAAACATTCAGTACTTC. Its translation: CASSQDWDTSRNIQYF.